The T cell receptor (beta chain) under discussion was sequenced for a study of T-cell memory formation after mild COVID-19. Looking at the study overall: TCR clustering was largely donor specific.

A 5'RACE reaction primed in the constant segment made cDNA libraries of TCR alpha and TCR beta, and these carried sample barcodes and UMIs. In TCRdb, the 5' RACE reads were re-called with MiXCR into one record per CDR3 protein. The sample includes around 430,000 distinct CDR3 sequences, 16% seen only once; the top ten take roughly 21%. This CDR3 comprises 16 residues. Looked up from germline, CDR1 is MGHDK and CDR2 is SYGVNS. The ends lost 4 bases at V and 5 bases at J; junction bases unmatched: 12. In its sample, this clonotype was seen a few times. The TCR comes from a man aged 18 to 35 who had mild COVID-19 (a few samples of this study predate the infection). Cell type and time point are not known. The V and J genes are TRBV25-1 and TRBJ2-5, with 8 bases aligning to TRBD2. The sample taken for sequencing was PBMCs or a T cell subset sorted from them (not recorded which). This CDR3 reads CASSGFPGGAGETQYF. The CDR3 nucleotides are TGTGCCAGCAGTGGTTTTCCGGGAGGGGCAGGCGAGACCCAGTACTTC. Full variable domain (missing parts from reference TRBV25-1 and TRBJ2-5): EADIYQTPRYLVIGTGKKITLECSQTMGHDKMYWYQQDPGMELHLIHYSYGVNSTEKGDLSSESTVSRIRTEHFPLTLESARPSHTSQYLCASSGFPGGAGETQYFGPGTRLLVL.